The TCR beta chain under discussion was sequenced for a study of CD8+ T cells in alopecia areata. V shed 1 base and J shed 8 bases, with 8 bases lying between them. The CDR3 consists of 11 residues. The germline V gene encodes CDR1 GTSNPN and CDR2 SVGIG (reference sequence). Remarks on this clone: The antigen remains unidentified.

Study-wide findings and caveats: A great number of expanded lesional clones endured in scalp and blood during tofacitinib. Mice showed TCR sharing more clearly than patients did, possibly owing to HLA. Greater clonality was observed in lesional scalp samples, especially alopecia totalis/universalis, versus normal scalp.

Investigators isolated RNA and reverse transcribed it into cDNA to act as the sequencing template. Sequencing was performed with immunoSEQ multiplex PCR; in TCRdb, only in-frame clones are kept and a portion is missing. The sample lists about 180,000 clones; around half were seen once. Indicated treatment: oral pan-JAK inhibitor, 5-10 mg twice daily. The receptor comes from a human donor with alopecia areata. The sequencing here drew on CD8+ T cells sorted from blood, taken at week 24, from a patient treated with tofacitinib. The chain recombines TRBV30 with TRBJ1-1; no firm D call. In DNA form, the CDR3 reads TGTGCCTGGAGTGGAGGTAGAGAAGCTTTCTTT. This sequence encodes CAWSGGREAFF.